This T cell receptor (beta chain) comes out of a study of beta chain features in type 1 diabetes. Study outcomes and limitations: Within each of all four CD4+ subsets, Type 1 diabetes patients had TCRB CDR3s that were moderately but significantly shorter. Insertion counts at VDJ junctions were lower in type 1 diabetes patients, who also showed more deletions there.

Sorted populations all had greater than 98% purity. cDNA synthesis used the whole RNA isolate, giving expressed TCRB sequences. Regulatory, naive and central memory T cell samples averaged approximately 3.3 million reads. Produced via immunoSEQ multiplex PCR; TCRdb's table is partial and in-frame only. The sample contains 200,000 to 300,000 clones, about 14% of which appear only once. The CDR3 has 14 residues. Germline V gene lookup returns CDR1 MNHEY and CDR2 SVGAGI. The ends were cut back, 6 bases at V and 6 bases at J, with 14 bases in the middle. The table lists this clone with a few counts. Its target is not known.

This TCR was sampled from a young man with type 1 diabetes. The sequenced sample was naive CD4+ T cells from blood. This chain uses TRBV6-5 with TRBJ2-2, with TRBD2 as a possible D gene (6 bases). In nucleotides, the CDR3 is TGTGCCAGCAGGGAGGGACTTATAGCCGGGGAGCTGTTTTTT. This encodes CASREGLIAGELFF.